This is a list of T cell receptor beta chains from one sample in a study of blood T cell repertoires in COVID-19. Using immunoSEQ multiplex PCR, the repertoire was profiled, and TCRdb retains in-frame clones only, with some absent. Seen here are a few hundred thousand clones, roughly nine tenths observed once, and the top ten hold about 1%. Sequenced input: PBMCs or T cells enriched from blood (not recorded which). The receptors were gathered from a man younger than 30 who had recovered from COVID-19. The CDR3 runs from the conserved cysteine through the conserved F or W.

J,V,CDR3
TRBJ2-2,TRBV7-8,CASSLEQERELFF
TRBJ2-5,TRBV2,CASRRSAGETQYF
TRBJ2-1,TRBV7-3,CASSRTSGPNEQFF
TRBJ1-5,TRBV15,CATSRAGGIQPQHF
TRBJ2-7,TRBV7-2,CASSPISGAGEQYF
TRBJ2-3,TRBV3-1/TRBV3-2,CASGPSGSTDTQYF
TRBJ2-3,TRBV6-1,CASSESRADTQYF
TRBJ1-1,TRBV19,CASSIGGPNTEAFF
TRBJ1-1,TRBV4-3,CASSQEGRSVAEAFF
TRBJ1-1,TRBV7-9,CASSLRDTRAFF
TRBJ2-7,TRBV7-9,CASSLEAGVEQYF
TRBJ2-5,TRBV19,CASSNGLRETQYF
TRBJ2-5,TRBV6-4,CASSHETQYF
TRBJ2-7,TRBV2,CASLAEGSSYEQYF
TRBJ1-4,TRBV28,CATGRSNEKLFF
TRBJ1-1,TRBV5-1,CASSLARDRVRDTEAFF
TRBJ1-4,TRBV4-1,CASSQDRGAGEKLFF
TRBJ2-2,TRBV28,CASSSIGTSGRARGGELFF
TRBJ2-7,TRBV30,CAWSVLDGSSYEQYF
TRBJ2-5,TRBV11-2,CASSFTGDETQYF
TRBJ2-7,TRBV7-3,CASSSWDRGDYEQYF
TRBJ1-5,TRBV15,CATSRDPLGGQPQHF
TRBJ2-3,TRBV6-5,CASSLPGLAADTQYF
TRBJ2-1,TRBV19,CASSTQRGEQFF
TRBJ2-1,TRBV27,CASSYGQGRYNEQFF
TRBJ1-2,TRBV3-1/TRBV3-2,CASKPRQGSYGYTF
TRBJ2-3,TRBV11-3,CASSSTGLADTQYF
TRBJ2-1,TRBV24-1,CATSDDSDTGGYNEQFF
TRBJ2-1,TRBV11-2,CASTPIRGGNNEQFF
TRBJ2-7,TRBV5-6,CASSLHGISGMGYEQYF
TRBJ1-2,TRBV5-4,CASSRGQDRGFGYTF
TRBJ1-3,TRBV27,CASSPGTSNTIYF
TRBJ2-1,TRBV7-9,CASSFQGAQGEQFF
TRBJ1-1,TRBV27,CASSFGGSGVNTEAFF
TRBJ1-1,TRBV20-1,CSASLSGTEAFF
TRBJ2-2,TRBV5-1,CASSPGGQGLNTGELFF
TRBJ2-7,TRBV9,CASSPEGEPAYEQYF
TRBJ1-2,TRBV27,CASSRERTNYGYTF
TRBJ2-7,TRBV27,CASSIRDRDSYEQYF
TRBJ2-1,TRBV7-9,CASSSPRRLAGGASPLRSYNEQFF
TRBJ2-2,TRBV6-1,CASSEGTGRTGELFF
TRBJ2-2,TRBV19,CASRLTGTANTGELFF
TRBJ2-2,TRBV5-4,CASSLGTTNTGELFF
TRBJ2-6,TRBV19,CASSGETDNSGANVLTF
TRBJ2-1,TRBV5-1,CASSFSAGWYNEQFF
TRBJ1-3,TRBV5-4,CASSLDSLSGNTIYF
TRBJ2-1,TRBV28,CASSLRDTQVF